Below are 31 T cell receptor beta chains sequenced from a single sample in a study of beta chain features in type 1 diabetes. The study reverse transcribed the entire isolated RNA, so it sequenced expressed TCRB transcripts. This table comes from immunoSEQ multiplex PCR, and its TCRdb copy is limited to in-frame clones, with some not included. The sample includes about 150,000 clones, about 8.1% seen only once; the top ten take around 0.65%. Sequenced sample: central memory CD4+ T cells from blood. The source of these receptors is a man between 18 and 35 years old in good health.

The sample holds many counts of this clone. The gene calls are TRBV7-9 and TRBJ1-5; 7 bases are a match to TRBD1. V dropped 4 bases and J dropped 7; count of bases not matched to a gene: 4. CDR1 is SEHNR and CDR2 is FQNEAQ in the germline V gene (reference sequence). The CDR3 loop spans 13 amino acids. The CDR3 region has the DNA TGTGCCAGCAGCTCGACAGGGAACCAGCCCCAGCATTTT. Amino acids: CASSSTGNQPQHF.

The CDR3 reads CASSYQAEQFF. The CDR3 DNA is TGTGCCAGCAGTTACCAGGCTGAGCAGTTCTTC. This chain links TRBV6-6 with TRBJ2-1; D uncertain. The CDR3 runs 11 residues. CDR1 is MNHNY and CDR2 is SVGAGI in the germline V gene (reference sequence). Between the trimmed V and J ends, which lost 2 bases and 9 bases, there was a span of 5 bases.

This clone was counted ten times or more. The chain uses TRBV6-5 and TRBJ2-4, with TRBD1 as a possible D gene (6 bases). The V gene lost 5 bases and the J gene lost 6 bases, with 17 bases spanning the gap. Germline CDR1 is MNHEY and CDR2 is SVGAGI. The CDR3 has 15 amino acids. CDR3 sequence (DNA): TGTGCCAGCAGTGGCACAGGGCAGTCCGTAAACATTCAGTACTTC. Translating gives CASSGTGQSVNIQYF.

The rearrangement uses TRBV9 and TRBJ1-2, with a possible D match to TRBD1 (6 bases). This CDR3 is 13 amino acids long. From germline, CDR1 is SGDLS and CDR2 YYNGEE. Deletions cut 3 bases from V and 5 bases from J, with 11 bases between. CDR3 bases: TGTGCCAGCAGCGCTCAGGGGCATTATGGCTACACCTTC. Translation gives CASSAQGHYGYTF. The full variable domain, its missing parts supplied by reference TRBV9 and TRBJ1-2, is DSGVTQTPKHLITATGQRVTLRCSPRSGDLSVYWYQQSLDQGLQFLIQYYNGEERAKGNILERFSAQQFPDLHSELNLSSLELGDSALYFCASSAQGHYGYTFGSGTRLTVV.

This clone was picked up a small number of times. The chain employs TRBV7-2 and TRBJ2-1; TRBD2 matches at 8 bases. The CDR3 has 16 amino acids. V lost 6 bases to trimming and J lost 0 bases; unmatched junction nucleotides: 7. Germline CDR1 and CDR2: SGHTA and FQGNSA. DNA of the CDR3: TGTGCCAGCAGGAGTGTTAGCGGGGTCTCCTACAATGAGCAGTTCTTC. Encoded protein: CASRSVSGVSYNEQFF.

The chain links TRBV5-4 to TRBJ1-2; 11 positions match TRBD1. Losses at the gene ends were 3 bases for V and 4 bases for J; bases not matched to a gene: 11. Looked up from germline, CDR1 is SGHNT and CDR2 is YYREEE (reference sequence). The CDR3 runs 17 residues. The DNA for the CDR3 is TGTGCCAGCAGCTACGGGACAGGGGGGGAGGGAGGCTATGGCTACACCTTC. It is translated as CASSYGTGGEGGYGYTF.

CDR3 residues: CASSLDKGTEAFF. CDR3 nucleotides: TGTGCCAGCAGCTTGGATAAGGGGACTGAAGCTTTCTTT. The rearrangement joins TRBV7-6 to TRBJ1-1, with D possibly matching TRBD1 (5 bases). The CDR3 runs to 13 residues. CDR1 SGHVS and CDR2 FNYEAQ come from the germline V gene. Trimming stripped 3 bases from V and 5 bases from J, with 10 bases between.

By sample share, this clone is medium-sized (0.01 to 0.1%). This chain links TRBV7-2 with TRBJ2-1; TRBD1 agrees at 10 bases. Germline V gene data show CDR1 as SGHTA and CDR2 as FQGNSA. J was trimmed by 8 bases and V by 1 base; bases with no gene match: 5. The CDR3 is made up of 15 amino acids. CDR3 sequence: CASSLGGQGFDEQFF. CDR3 bases: TGTGCCAGCAGCTTAGGGGGACAGGGGTTCGATGAGCAGTTCTTC.

This clone was counted between two and nine times. The chain combines TRBV4-2 with TRBJ2-7; 10 bases match TRBD2. The ends lost 4 bases at V and 2 bases at J; junction bases unmatched: 2. The germline V gene has CDR1 LGHNA and CDR2 YNFKEQ. This CDR3 has 14 amino acids. CDR3 in DNA: TGTGCCAGCAGCCCTAGCGGGGGACCCTACGAGCAGTACTTC. As protein: CASSPSGGPYEQYF.

The chain couples TRBV19 to TRBJ2-5, with a tentative D call TRBD1 (6 bases). Germline V gene lookup returns CDR1 LNHDA and CDR2 SQIVND (reference sequence). CDR3 length equals 15 residues. V lost 5 bases and J lost 1, with 14 bases in between. CDR3 nucleotides: TGTGCCAGTAGTTCTCAGGGGACGCCCCAAGAGACCCAGTACTTC. The encoded protein is CASSSQGTPQETQYF. Together with reference TRBV19 and TRBJ2-5, the CDR3 gives the full variable domain: DGGITQSPKYLFRKEGQNVTLSCEQNLNHDAMYWYRQDPGQGLRLIYYSQIVNDFQKGDIAEGYSVSREKKESFPLTVTSAQKNPTAFYLCASSSQGTPQETQYFGPGTRLLVL.

This clone was seen a few times. The chain has TRBV5-6 and TRBJ2-1; a weak D match, TRBD2 (5 bases). The CDR3 has 16 residues. V lost 6 bases and J 3 bases, leaving 19 bases between the germline ends. The germline CDR1 and CDR2 sequences are SGHDT and YYEEEE. Here the CDR3 DNA reads TGTGCCAGCAAGAAGCTTGGTCCCGGGATCTACAATGAGCAGTTCTTC. Its protein product is CASKKLGPGIYNEQFF.

The V gene is TRBV4-3, the J gene TRBJ2-3; D is unclear. Per germline, CDR1 LGHNA and CDR2 YSLEER. The ends were cut back, 0 bases at V and 3 bases at J, with 10 bases in the middle. The CDR3 sequence is 15 residues long. Here the CDR3 reads CASSQDRFYTDTQYF. CDR3 DNA: TGCGCCAGCAGCCAAGATCGGTTCTATACAGATACGCAGTATTTT.

This clone was counted only a few times. The rearrangement links TRBV4-2 to TRBJ2-7, with TRBD1 identical over 8 bases. V trimming: 4 bases; J trimming: 4 bases; junction bases outside the gene matches: 9. The CDR3 is 15 residues long. Per the germline V gene, CDR1 is LGHNA and CDR2 is YNFKEQ. CDR3 sequence: CASSLQGVGRYEQYF. In DNA, the CDR3 is TGTGCCAGCAGCCTACAGGGGGTAGGGAGATACGAGCAGTACTTC.

Relative to its sample, this clone is medium-sized. The chain couples TRBV29-1 to TRBJ2-3; D ambiguous. Germline V gene data show CDR1 as SQVTM and CDR2 as ANQGSEA. V was pared by 5 bases and J by 4 bases, with 10 bases between. The CDR3 loop spans 12 amino acids. The chain's CDR3 is CSVTASADTQYF. CDR3 coding DNA: TGCAGCGTTACTGCTTCGGCAGATACGCAGTATTTT.

This clone has more than one count but fewer than ten. The chain recombines TRBV6-5 with TRBJ2-7; 7 nucleotides match TRBD1. The CDR3 spans 12 residues. V lost 8 bases to trimming and J lost 9 bases; unmatched junction nucleotides: 10. Germline CDR1 MNHEY, CDR2 SVGAGI. The CDR3 sequence is CASGQDRWGQYF. As DNA, the CDR3 is TGTGCCAGCGGACAGGATAGGTGGGGGCAGTACTTC.

This clone has ten or more counts. The rearrangement links TRBV2 to TRBJ2-1; 8 positions agree with TRBD2. The CDR3 runs to 13 residues. Unmatched junction bases numbered 3, after V lost 9 bases and J lost 2 bases. Germline-derived CDR1 and CDR2 are SNHLY and FYNNEI. CDR3 DNA: TGTGCCAGTACGGGGGGGACCTACAATGAGCAGTTCTTC. This gives the protein CASTGGTYNEQFF.

The chain couples TRBV7-9 to TRBJ2-3; TRBD1 matches at 7 bases. V lost 6 bases, J lost 2 bases, and 8 bases stayed unmatched. Germline V gene sequence: CDR1 SEHNR, CDR2 FQNEAQ (reference sequence). CDR3 length: 15 residues. CDR3 residues: CASRRTGDITDTQYF. CDR3 DNA sequence: TGTGCCAGCAGGCGGACAGGCGACATCACAGATACGCAGTATTTT.

This clone occurred a few times. The genes are TRBV2 and TRBJ1-2, with 7 nucleotides matching TRBD1. With 6 bases clipped from V and 7 bases from J, the junction kept 8 bases outside the gene matches. The CDR3 extends over 13 amino acids. Germline V lookup: CDR1 SNHLY, CDR2 FYNNEI. The CDR3 DNA follows: TGTGCCAGCAGGGGGACAGTCAGTTTTGGCTACACCTTC. It is translated as CASRGTVSFGYTF. Full variable domain (missing parts from reference TRBV2 and TRBJ1-2): EPEVTQTPSHQVTQMGQEVILRCVPISNHLYFYWYRQILGQKVEFLVSFYNNEISEKSEIFDDQFSVERPDGSNFTLKIRSTKLEDSAMYFCASRGTVSFGYTFGSGTRLTVV.

This clone showed up just a few times. This chain connects TRBV7-2 to TRBJ1-5; D remains unclear. Trimming cost V 3 bases and J 0 bases, with 9 bases left between them. Germline V gives CDR1 SGHTA, CDR2 FQGNSA. The CDR3 consists of 15 residues. CDR3 sequence (DNA): TGTGCCAGCAGCTTGTCACAATATAGCAATCAGCCCCAGCATTTT. Protein product: CASSLSQYSNQPQHF.

This clone was found a few times. This chain joins TRBV6-5 and TRBJ1-5; 7 nucleotides agree with TRBD1. From germline, CDR1 is MNHEY and CDR2 SVGAGI. The ends lost 5 bases at V and 3 bases at J; junction bases unmatched: 4. This CDR3 is 14 amino acids long. CDR3 loop: CASSATGFNQPQHF. The CDR3 coding sequence is TGTGCCAGCAGTGCGACAGGGTTCAATCAGCCCCAGCATTTT.

The J gene is TRBJ1-2, the V gene TRBV30; D not certain. Germline CDR1 and CDR2: GTSNPN and SVGIG (reference sequence). CDR3 length equals 13 residues. The CDR3 reads CAGASEANYGYTF. CDR3 DNA: TGTGCTGGAGCATCGGAGGCTAACTATGGCTACACCTTC.

This clone came up a few times. The gene calls are TRBV6-4 and TRBJ2-1; 8 bases are shared with TRBD2. CDR1 is MRHNA, CDR2 SNTAGT, per germline. V lost 0 bases, J lost 8 bases, and 3 bases stayed unmatched. This CDR3 is built from 14 residues. CDR3 region: CASSDSAGVHEQFF. The CDR3 bases are TGTGCCAGCAGTGACTCAGCGGGAGTCCATGAGCAGTTCTTC.

This clone came up a few times. The chain recombines TRBV7-2 with TRBJ2-3; 8 bases match TRBD1. The V gene's germline CDR1 is SGHTA and CDR2 FQGNSA. There are 15 residues in the CDR3. Trimming at V came to 4 bases and at J to 4 bases, leaving 7 bases not matched to a gene. The CDR3 sequence: CASSYYQGAADTQYF. The CDR3 nucleotides read TGTGCCAGCAGCTATTATCAGGGGGCCGCAGATACGCAGTATTTT. The full variable domain, completed using reference TRBV7-2 and TRBJ2-3, is GAGVSQSPSNKVTEKGKDVELRCDPISGHTALYWYRQSLGQGLEFLIYFQGNSAPDKSGLPSDRFSAERTGGSVSTLTIQRTQQEDSAVYLCASSYYQGAADTQYFGPGTRLTVL.

This clone came up a few times. The V call is TRBV10-2, the J call TRBJ2-7; TRBD1 is a possible D gene (5 bases). V gave up 7 bases and J gave up 5 bases, with 15 bases separating them. Germline CDR1 WSHSY, CDR2 SAAADI. The CDR3 covers 13 residues. CDR3 DNA sequence: TGCGCCAGCACTCAACAGGCAGGGAACGAGCAGTACTTC. It specifies CASTQQAGNEQYF.

This clone was seen a handful of times. This chain uses TRBV28 with TRBJ1-1; D remains unclear. Trimming shortened V by 9 bases and J by 1 base, and 12 bases separated the two germline ends. The V gene's germline CDR1 is MDHEN and CDR2 SYDVKM. The CDR3 has 13 amino acids. The CDR3: CASFSSGNTEAFF. CDR3 nucleotide sequence: TGTGCCAGTTTTAGTTCAGGGAACACTGAAGCTTTCTTT.

This clone was seen a handful of times. The rearrangement uses TRBV7-2 and TRBJ1-2; D uncertain. V shed 5 bases and J shed 5 bases, with 15 bases lying between them. This CDR3 region has 14 residues. The germline V gene encodes CDR1 SGHTA and CDR2 FQGNSA. The CDR3 bases are TGTGCCAGCAGCCCTACTCCATCCTTATATGGCTACACCTTC. Encoded protein: CASSPTPSLYGYTF.

The rearrangement links TRBV18 to TRBJ1-1, with D possibly being TRBD1 (5 bases). The CDR3 is 14 residues long. The germline gives CDR1 KGHSH, CDR2 LQKENI. V was pared by 2 bases and J by 5 bases, with 12 bases between. CDR3 sequence: CASSPKGARTEAFF. CDR3 coding DNA: TGTGCCAGCTCACCAAAAGGGGCCCGGACTGAAGCTTTCTTT.

In this sample, this clone turned up many times. V gene TRBV28 combines with J gene TRBJ1-1; D gene unclear. The germline V and J ends were trimmed by 3 bases and 10 bases, with 9 bases remaining between them. CDR1 is MDHEN and CDR2 is SYDVKM in the germline V gene. The CDR3 covers 11 residues. CDR3 bases: TGTGCCAGCAGTTTTGGGAGTGGAGCTTTCTTT. Translation gives CASSFGSGAFF.

This clone was recorded many times. This chain links TRBV7-2 with TRBJ2-7; 9 bases fit TRBD1. CDR3 length equals 14 residues. CDR1 SGHTA and CDR2 FQGNSA come from the germline V gene. V was pared by 5 bases and J by 3 bases, with 5 bases of the junction left unmatched. CDR3 DNA sequence: TGTGCCAGCAGCCTTGGGACAGGGAACTACGAGCAGTACTTC. Translation: CASSLGTGNYEQYF.

The chain has TRBV4-2 and TRBJ2-3, with 8 nucleotides matching TRBD2. Germline trimming cut 0 bases from V and 0 bases from J; bases unmatched to any gene: 5. Per germline, CDR1 LGHNA and CDR2 YNFKEQ. The CDR3 spans 17 residues. The CDR3 spells CASSQDGKRGSTDTQYF. The CDR3 DNA reads as TGTGCCAGCAGCCAAGATGGAAAGCGGGGGAGCACAGATACGCAGTATTTT.

This clone was detected only a few times. This chain uses TRBV6-1 with TRBJ2-1; D not certain. The germline V gene has CDR1 MNHNS and CDR2 SASEGT. Trimming pared 3 bases from V and 5 bases from J, leaving 11 bases between. The CDR3 totals 14 residues. CDR3 DNA sequence: TGTGCCAGCAGTGACCAACTATTCAACAATGAGCAGTTCTTC. Translation: CASSDQLFNNEQFF.